The TCR beta chain described here comes from a study of CD8 T cells in ankylosing spondylitis. General study findings and limits: Blood from ankylosing spondylitis patients appeared to carry a characteristic roughly 8-variant TCR beta motif. The clones that were linked to disease were reported to be significantly enriched in matched synovial fluid samples from ankylosing spondylitis patients.

The J segment lost 5 bases and the V segment lost 4 bases, leaving 6 bases of the junction unmatched. The CDR3 length is 15 residues. Many counts were recorded for this clonotype. Its antigen is not identified. Using quantitative 5'-RACE with molecular barcodes, the authors made TCR beta libraries. Via MiXCR, TCRdb re-called the 5' RACE reads, giving one row per CDR3 protein. The sample contains roughly 490,000 distinct CDR3 sequences, roughly 5.2% of which appear only once. Sequencing used blood, either unsorted or a sorted T cell fraction (not recorded which). This chain joins TRBV12-3 or TRBV12-4 and TRBJ2-5; 11 positions agree with TRBD1. The source is a male donor with ankylosing spondylitis. DNA of the CDR3: TGTGCCAGCAGTTCCCGGGACAGGGGGTCGGAGACCCAGTACTTC. The encoded protein is CASSSRDRGSETQYF.